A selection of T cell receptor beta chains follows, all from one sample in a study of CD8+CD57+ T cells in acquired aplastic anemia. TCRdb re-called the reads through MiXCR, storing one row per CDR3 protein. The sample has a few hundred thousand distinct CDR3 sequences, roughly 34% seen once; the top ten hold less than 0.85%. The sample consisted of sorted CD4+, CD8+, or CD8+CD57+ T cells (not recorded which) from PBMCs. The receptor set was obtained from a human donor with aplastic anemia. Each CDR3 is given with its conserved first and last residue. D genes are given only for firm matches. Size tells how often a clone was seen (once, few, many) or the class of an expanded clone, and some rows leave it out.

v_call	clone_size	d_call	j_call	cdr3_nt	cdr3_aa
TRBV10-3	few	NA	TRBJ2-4	TGTGCCAGCAGTGGTCTCGATTGGCGGGGGTACTTC	CASSGLDWRGYF
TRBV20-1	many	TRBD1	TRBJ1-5	TGCAGTGCTGCAGGGGGAAATAGCAATCAGCCCCAGCATTTT	CSAAGGNSNQPQHF
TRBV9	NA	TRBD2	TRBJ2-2	TGTGCCAGCAGCGTAGCAGCGGGGCTAGCTCAGCTTAACACCGGGGAGCTGTTTTTT	CASSVAAGLAQLNTGELFF
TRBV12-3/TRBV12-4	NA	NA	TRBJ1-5	TGTGCCAGCAGCCGGGACCTGAATTCGCCCCAGCATTTT	CASSRDLNSPQHF
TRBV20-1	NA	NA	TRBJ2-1	TGCAGTGCTAGAGATGGTATGAGGGAGTCTCCAGGCGGCGGGCCCTACAATGAGCAGTTCTTC	CSARDGMRESPGGGPYNEQFF
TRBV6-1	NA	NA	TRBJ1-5	TGTGCAGGTGGGGACAATCAGCCCCAGCATTTT	CAGGDNQPQHF
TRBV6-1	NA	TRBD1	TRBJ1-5	TGTGCCAGCAGCGAATTACAGGGGGCACGGCAGCCCCAGCATTTT	CASSELQGARQPQHF
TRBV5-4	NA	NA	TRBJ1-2	TGTGCCAGCAGCCTTGCGGACTTTGGCTATGGCTACACCTTC	CASSLADFGYGYTF
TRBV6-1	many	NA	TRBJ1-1	TGTGCCAGCGTGGGAGGGCCGACGAACACTGAAGCTTTCTTT	CASVGGPTNTEAFF
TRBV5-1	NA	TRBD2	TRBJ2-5	TGCGCCAGCAAGGAACTCCTAGCGGAACATTCTGAGACCCAGTACTTC	CASKELLAEHSETQYF
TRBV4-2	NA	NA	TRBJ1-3	TGTGCCAGCAGCCAAGACGGTCAGATCTCTGGAAACACCATATATTTT	CASSQDGQISGNTIYF
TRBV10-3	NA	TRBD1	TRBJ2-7	TGTGCCATCAGTGAAGGGGGACAGGGATACGAGCAGTACTTC	CAISEGGQGYEQYF
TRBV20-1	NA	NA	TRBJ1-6	TGCAGTGCTAGGGTGTCCCTCCACTTT	CSARVSLHF
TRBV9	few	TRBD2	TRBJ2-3	TGTGCCAGCAGCGTAGCCGGGACTAGAGGCACAGATACGCAGTATTTT	CASSVAGTRGTDTQYF
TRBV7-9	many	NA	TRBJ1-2	TGTGCCAGCAGCCCGACGGTCGCCTATGGCTACACCTTC	CASSPTVAYGYTF
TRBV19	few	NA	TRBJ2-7	TGTGCCTGGAACCGGGGGCCTTACGAGCAGTACTTC	CAWNRGPYEQYF
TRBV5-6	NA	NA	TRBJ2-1	TGTGCCAGCACCATTGAGACGGGGGTCAACAATGAGCAGTTCTTC	CASTIETGVNNEQFF
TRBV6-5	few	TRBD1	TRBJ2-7	TGTGCCAGCAGTTACACGAGTGGGACAGGGATTGCCTACGAGCAGTACTTC	CASSYTSGTGIAYEQYF
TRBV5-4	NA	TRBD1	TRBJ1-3	TGTGCCAGCAGCTTGGGACAGGGAGGTGGAAACACCATATATTTT	CASSLGQGGGNTIYF
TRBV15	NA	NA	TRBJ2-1	TGTGCCATCAGCAGAGACCCGATCCGGTCCTCCTACAATGAGCAGTTCTTC	CAISRDPIRSSYNEQFF
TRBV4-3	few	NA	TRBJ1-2	TGCGCCAGCAGCCAAGATTTACAGGGTAACTATGGCTACACCTTC	CASSQDLQGNYGYTF
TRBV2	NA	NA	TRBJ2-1	TGTGCCATCAGTGAGTCGGGGGTCAGTCTCCACGATGAGCAGTTCTTC	CAISESGVSLHDEQFF
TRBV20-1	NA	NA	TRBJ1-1	TGCAGTGCTTCTCCCGGACACCCGAACACTGAAGCTTTCTTT	CSASPGHPNTEAFF
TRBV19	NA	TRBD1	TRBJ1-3	TGTGCCAGTACTAAACAGGACAGGATGAACACCATATATTTT	CASTKQDRMNTIYF
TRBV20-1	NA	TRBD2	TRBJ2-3	TGCAGTGCTAACCTCCCCAGCGGGGTAGGCACAGATACGCAGTATTTT	CSANLPSGVGTDTQYF
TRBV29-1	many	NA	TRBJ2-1	TGCAGCGTGGTCGGGACCGAAGGTCTGGATGAGCAGTTCTTC	CSVVGTEGLDEQFF
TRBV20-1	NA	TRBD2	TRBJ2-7	TGCAGTGCGCGGACTAGCGGGAGTATCTACGAGCAGTACTTC	CSARTSGSIYEQYF
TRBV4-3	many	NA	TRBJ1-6	TGCGCCAGCAGCCAAGGCTCATCACCCCTCCACTTT	CASSQGSSPLHF
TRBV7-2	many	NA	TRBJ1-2	TGTGCCAGCCGCTACCTTGGATGGGGCTACACCTTC	CASRYLGWGYTF
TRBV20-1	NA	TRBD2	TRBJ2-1	TGCAGTGCTACGGCCGCTAGCGGGGGGTACAATGAGCAGTTCTTC	CSATAASGGYNEQFF
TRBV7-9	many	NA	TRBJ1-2	TGTGCCAGCAGCTTAGGAGGACACCTCTATGGCTACACCTTC	CASSLGGHLYGYTF
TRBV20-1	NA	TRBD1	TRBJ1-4	TGCAGTGGGGGAGGGGGCGCCAAGAATGAAAAACTGTTTTTT	CSGGGGAKNEKLFF
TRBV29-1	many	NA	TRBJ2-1	TGCAGCGTTGGACGACTAGGCTCCTACAATGAGCAGTTCTTC	CSVGRLGSYNEQFF
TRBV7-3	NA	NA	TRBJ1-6	TGTGCCAGCGGGACCTCATATAATTCACCCCTCCACTTT	CASGTSYNSPLHF
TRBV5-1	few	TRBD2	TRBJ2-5	TGCGCCAGCGGCCGGACTAGCGGACAGGGGACCCAGTACTTC	CASGRTSGQGTQYF
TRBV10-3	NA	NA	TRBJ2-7	TGTGCCACAACAAACATACCCTACGAGCGGTACTTC	CATTNIPYERYF
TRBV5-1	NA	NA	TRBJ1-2	TGCGCCAGCAGCTCGAGTCCTGTAAGCGATGGCTACACCTTC	CASSSSPVSDGYTF
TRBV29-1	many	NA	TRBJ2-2	TGCAGCGTGGAGGTGGCGAACACCGGGGAGCTGTTTTTT	CSVEVANTGELFF
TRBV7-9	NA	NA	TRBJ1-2	TGTGCCATAGTGGGACGAGTACGCGGCTACACCTTC	CAIVGRVRGYTF
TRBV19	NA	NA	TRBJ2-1	TGTGCCAGTAGTATTCTGGATAGCTCCTACAATGAGCAGTTCTTC	CASSILDSSYNEQFF
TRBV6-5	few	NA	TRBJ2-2	TGTGCCAGCAGTTACCCGGCCCGGATAACCGGGGAGCTGTTTTTT	CASSYPARITGELFF
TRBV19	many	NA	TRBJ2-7	TGTGCCAGTAGTATAGATGGTTTCGAGCAGTACTTC	CASSIDGFEQYF
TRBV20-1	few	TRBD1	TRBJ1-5	TGCAGTGCTAGAGATCAGGCAGGGGGACGCAATCAGCCCCAGCATTTT	CSARDQAGGRNQPQHF
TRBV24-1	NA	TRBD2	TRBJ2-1	TGTGCCACCAGTGATCCGGCGGTAGCGGGGGGGCCTCACAATGAGCAGTTCTTC	CATSDPAVAGGPHNEQFF
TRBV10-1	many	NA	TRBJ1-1	TGCGCCAGCAGTGAAAAATTGGACACTGAAGCTTTCTTT	CASSEKLDTEAFF
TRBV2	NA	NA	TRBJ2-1	TGTGCCAGCACCCCGTCTAGCTCCTACAATGAGCAGTTCTTC	CASTPSSSYNEQFF
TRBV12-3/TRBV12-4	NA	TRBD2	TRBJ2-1	TGTGCCAGCAGTTTAGCGCTAGCGGGAGTTCGCAATGAGCAGTTCTTC	CASSLALAGVRNEQFF
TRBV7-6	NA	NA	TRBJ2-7	TGTGCCAGCAGCTTCACCTTCCAGGGGCACGAGCAGTACTTC	CASSFTFQGHEQYF
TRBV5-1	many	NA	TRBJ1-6	TGCGCCAGCAGCTTGGTTGAGGGGTCCCAGTCACCCCTCCACTTT	CASSLVEGSQSPLHF
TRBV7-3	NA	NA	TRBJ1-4	TGTGCCAGCAGCTTAGGACAGACTAATGAAAAACTGCTTTTT	CASSLGQTNEKLLF